Below, 23 T cell receptor beta chains from the same sample are listed, as sequenced in a study of cytomegalovirus exposure and HLA in healthy donors. Use of 60 Vbeta and 13 Jbeta primers characterized the PCR. Using immunoSEQ multiplex PCR, the repertoire was profiled, and TCRdb retains in-frame clones only, with some absent. The sample has fewer than 350,000 clones, roughly 90% seen once. The sequenced sample consisted of PBMCs. The receptor set was obtained from a woman between 18 and 29 years old in good health and CMV-seronegative.

This clone turned up a few times. The chain joins TRBV5-1 to TRBJ1-2, with 8 bases fitting TRBD1. Germline lookup yields CDR1 SGHRS and CDR2 YFSETQ. The length of the CDR3 is 13 residues. Trimming took 0 bases from V and 8 from J; bases not matched to a gene: 3. For the CDR3, the DNA is TGCGCCAGCAGCTTGGAACAGGGGGGAGGCTACACCTTC. It yields the protein CASSLEQGGGYTF.

V usage is TRBV11-2 and J usage is TRBJ1-2; 10 nucleotides agree with TRBD1. The CDR3 runs 16 residues. Trimming removed 0 bases from V and 5 bases from J; junction bases left unmatched: 6. Per germline, CDR1 SGHAT and CDR2 FQNNGV. Here the CDR3 DNA reads TGTGCCAGCAGCTTAGAGCCAGGACAGGGGGATTATGGCTACACCTTC. Protein sequence: CASSLEPGQGDYGYTF.

The V gene is TRBV10-2, the J gene TRBJ1-2, with D possibly TRBD1 on 5 matching bases. The V end was cut by 2 bases, the J end by 6 bases, with 16 bases between. Germline V gene sequence: CDR1 WSHSY, CDR2 SAAADI. This CDR3 is 15 amino acids long. The DNA for the CDR3 is TGCGCCAGCAGTGAGACTCTAGGGGTTCCCCATGGCTACACCTTC. This encodes CASSETLGVPHGYTF.

On this clone: Other nucleotide sequences from this sample produce the same CDR3. This chain joins TRBV6-5 and TRBJ1-1; D call uncertain. Trimming took 6 bases from V and 5 from J, leaving 7 bases between them. CDR1 MNHEY and CDR2 SVGAGI come from the germline V gene. This CDR3 is 11 amino acids long. CDR3: CASSRDTEAFF. The CDR3 coding sequence is TGTGCCAGCAGCCGCGATACTGAAGCTTTCTTT.

V usage is TRBV13 and J usage is TRBJ2-7, with 12 positions matching TRBD2. V was clipped by 4 bases and J by 4 bases; unmatched bases: 20. Per the germline V gene, CDR1 is PRHDT and CDR2 is FYEKMQ (reference sequence). The CDR3 covers 20 residues. This CDR3 is CASSSTFLAGGQGHPYEQYF. The CDR3 DNA reads as TGTGCCAGCAGCTCGACCTTTCTAGCGGGGGGGCAAGGGCATCCTTACGAGCAGTACTTC.

A single count supports this clone. The V call is TRBV7-9, the J call TRBJ1-4; TRBD1 aligns across 8 bases. J gave up 15 bases and V 5 bases, and 8 bases lay outside the gene matches. CDR1 SEHNR and CDR2 FQNEAQ come from the germline V gene (reference sequence). The CDR3 is 12 residues long. The CDR3 DNA sequence: TGTGCCAGCAGCATGTACCGGGACAGGATGTTTTTT. It translates to CASSMYRDRMFF.

This chain connects TRBV6-1 to TRBJ2-3, with D tentatively TRBD1 (6 bases). V was pared by 7 bases and J by 6 bases, with 14 bases between. The CDR3 totals 13 residues. The germline gives CDR1 MNHNS, CDR2 SASEGT. The DNA for the CDR3 is TGTGCCAGCAACAGGGAGTCTTTGGATACGCAGTATTTT. The encoded protein is CASNRESLDTQYF.

The chain joins TRBV7-3 to TRBJ2-1, with no clear D. The CDR3 totals 11 residues. V lost 5 bases and J lost 5, with 4 bases in between. CDR1 is SGHTA and CDR2 is FQGTGA in the germline V gene. CDR3 DNA sequence: TGTGCCAGCAGCCTCGACAATGAGCAGTTCTTC. It encodes CASSLDNEQFF.

In its sample, this clone was seen a few times. V and J are TRBV2 and TRBJ1-2; a possible D gene is TRBD1 (6 bases). This CDR3 spans 14 amino acids. The germline V gene encodes CDR1 SNHLY and CDR2 FYNNEI. The germline V and J ends were trimmed by 0 bases and 7 bases, with 12 bases remaining between them. CDR3 loop: CASSEAWDTGGYTF. DNA of the CDR3: TGTGCCAGCAGTGAAGCTTGGGACACCGGTGGCTACACCTTC.

V is TRBV7-3 and J is TRBJ2-3; 7 nucleotides match TRBD2. J gave up 2 bases and V 5 bases, and 13 bases lay outside the gene matches. Germline V gene lookup returns CDR1 SGHTA and CDR2 FQGTGA. The CDR3 is made up of 17 amino acids. The CDR3 spells CASSLSGTNKPTDTQYF. The CDR3, as DNA: TGTGCCAGCAGCCTCTCCGGGACTAACAAACCCACAGATACGCAGTATTTT.

This clone was seen just once. The gene calls are TRBV7-3 and TRBJ1-1; a possible D gene is TRBD1 (5 bases). The CDR3 has 14 residues. Germline assignment: CDR1 SGHTA and CDR2 FQGTGA. V shed 3 bases and J shed 1 base, with 9 bases lying between them. CDR3 sequence reads: CASSFTGSNTEAFF. CDR3 DNA: TGTGCCAGCAGCTTCACAGGATCGAACACTGAAGCTTTCTTT.

The gene calls are TRBV2 and TRBJ1-1; D call uncertain. V lost 1 base and J 4 bases, leaving 4 bases between the germline ends. Germline values: CDR1 SNHLY, CDR2 FYNNEI. CDR3 size: 12 residues. CDR3 DNA sequence: TGTGCCAGCAGTGAAGGAGGCACTGAAGCTTTCTTT. This sequence encodes CASSEGGTEAFF. The full variable domain, in which reference TRBV2 and TRBJ1-1 provide the parts outside the CDR3, is EPEVTQTPSHQVTQMGQEVILRCVPISNHLYFYWYRQILGQKVEFLVSFYNNEISEKSEIFDDQFSVERPDGSNFTLKIRSTKLEDSAMYFCASSEGGTEAFFGQGTRLTVV.

The genes are TRBV4-2 and TRBJ1-4; D not certain. Germline V gene lookup returns CDR1 LGHNA and CDR2 YNFKEQ. The CDR3 is 22 amino acids. The V gene lost 4 bases and the J gene lost 15 bases, with 45 bases spanning the gap. The CDR3 bases are TGTGCCAGCAGCCGTGCCCTGACACCGTTAGCCGGTTTACGCTCGTTTGGGAGTATGGTGTTTTTT. Its translation: CASSRALTPLAGLRSFGSMVFF.

The genes are TRBV5-5 and TRBJ2-5, with 10 nucleotides matching TRBD2. Germline CDR1 is SGHKS and CDR2 is YYEKEE (reference sequence). The CDR3 consists of 15 residues. Trimming took 4 bases from V and 1 from J; bases not matched to a gene: 4. CDR3 DNA: TGTGCCAGCAGCCGTATAGCGGGGGGCCAAGAGACCCAGTACTTC. As protein: CASSRIAGGQETQYF.

This chain uses TRBV5-4 with TRBJ2-2; no firm D call. Trimming removed 2 bases from V and 8 bases from J, with 7 bases in between. This CDR3 contains 12 residues. CDR1 SGHNT and CDR2 YYREEE come from the germline V gene (reference sequence). The CDR3 region is CASSFRGGELFF. The CDR3 coding sequence is TGTGCCAGCAGCTTTAGAGGTGGGGAGCTGTTTTTT. Supplemented by reference TRBV5-4 and TRBJ2-2, the full variable domain reads ETGVTQSPTHLIKTRGQQVTLRCSSQSGHNTVSWYQQALGQGPQFIFQYYREEENGRGNFPPRFSGLQFPNYSSELNVNALELDDSALYLCASSFRGGELFFGEGSRLTVL.

About this clone: Other DNA sequences within the sample encode an identical CDR3. V and J are TRBV5-6 and TRBJ2-2; D is undetermined. The length of the CDR3 is 15 residues. The V end lost 0 bases, the J end lost 1 base, and 7 bases lay between the germline ends. The germline V gene has CDR1 SGHDT and CDR2 YYEEEE. DNA for the CDR3: TGTGCCAGCAGCTTGGGTAGCCTGAACACCGGGGAGCTGTTTTTT. Translated, it gives CASSLGSLNTGELFF.

The chain couples TRBV10-3 to TRBJ1-2; TRBD1 agrees at 10 bases. The CDR3 runs to 15 residues. J gave up 8 bases and V 8 bases, and 14 bases lay outside the gene matches. Germline V gene data show CDR1 as ENHRY and CDR2 as SYGVKD. CDR3 nucleotide sequence: TGTGCCATCGGCACTGGGGACAGGGGACGGAGCGGCTACACCTTC. Protein: CAIGTGDRGRSGYTF.

This clone appeared a few times. V gene TRBV2 combines with J gene TRBJ2-1; D is unresolved. CDR1 is SNHLY and CDR2 is FYNNEI in the germline V gene. V dropped 4 bases and J dropped 0 bases, with 7 bases sitting between them. The CDR3 is made up of 14 amino acids. The CDR3 is CASSGESSYNEQFF. In DNA form, the CDR3 reads TGTGCCAGCAGTGGCGAGAGCTCCTACAATGAGCAGTTCTTC.

The chain employs TRBV4-1 and TRBJ1-5, with 12 bases identical to TRBD1. This CDR3 is built from 19 residues. CDR1 and CDR2 (germline): MGHRA, YSYEKL. The J segment lost 4 bases and the V segment lost 3 bases, leaving 13 bases of the junction unmatched. CDR3 amino acids: CASSQAPGQGAPGNQPQHF. CDR3 coding DNA: TGCGCCAGCAGCCAGGCACCGGGACAGGGGGCGCCCGGAAATCAGCCCCAGCATTTT.

Points on this clone: Other DNA sequences from this sample encode an identical CDR3 as well. DNA of the CDR3: TGTGCCAGCAGCTTAGGGGGCGGAAGCTCCTACGAGCAGTACTTC. This gives the protein CASSLGGGSSYEQYF. The chain combines TRBV7-9 with TRBJ2-7; a weak D match, TRBD1 (5 bases). The germline V gene has CDR1 SEHNR and CDR2 FQNEAQ (reference sequence). With 1 base removed from V and 0 bases from J, the gap between germline ends came to 10 bases. The CDR3 covers 15 residues.

CDR3 sequence (DNA): TGTGCCAGCAGCGCACTAGCGGGGGCCACGGGTGATGAGCAGTTCTTC. This codes for CASSALAGATGDEQFF. The chain links TRBV9 to TRBJ2-1; 11 bases are a match to TRBD2. V lost 3 bases, J lost 8 bases, and 10 bases stayed unmatched. The germline CDR1 and CDR2 sequences are SGDLS and YYNGEE. This CDR3 spans 16 amino acids. The variable domain in full, completed from reference TRBV9 and TRBJ2-1, reads DSGVTQTPKHLITATGQRVTLRCSPRSGDLSVYWYQQSLDQGLQFLIQYYNGEERAKGNILERFSAQQFPDLHSELNLSSLELGDSALYFCASSALAGATGDEQFFGPGTRLTVL.

The chain uses TRBV30 and TRBJ1-4; TRBD1 might be the D (6 bases). The CDR3 runs to 13 residues. Germline V lookup: CDR1 GTSNPN, CDR2 SVGIG (reference sequence). V was shortened by 5 bases and J by 6 bases, with 13 bases between the two germline ends. The CDR3 nucleotides read TGTGCCTGGGGACAGTATTCGGATGAAAAACTGTTTTTT. Protein: CAWGQYSDEKLFF.

The chain is built from TRBV5-3 and TRBJ1-2, with a tentative D call TRBD1 (5 bases). TRBV5-3 is designated an ORF whose function remains uncertain. V was trimmed by 1 base and J by 1 base, leaving 11 bases between them. The CDR3 extends over 15 amino acids. CDR3 sequence (DNA): TGTGCCAGAAGCTTGTTTTCGCAGGGTAACTATGGCTACACCTTC. Encoded protein: CARSLFSQGNYGYTF.